These 32 T cell receptor beta chains were sequenced from one sample in a study of early T cells in non-severe SARS-CoV-2 infection. MiXCR, run by TCRdb on the 5' RACE reads, gives a single entry per CDR3 protein. The sample consists of 30,000 or so distinct CDR3 sequences, about 4.5% of them appearing once. Material for sequencing was whole blood. Every receptor here comes from an adult who was a healthcare worker with PCR-confirmed SARS-CoV-2 infection or an uninfected control (not recorded which).

This clonotype showed up just a few times. The CDR3 DNA is TGCAGCGTTGAAGATCGTCGCAACTCCTACAATGAGCAGTTCTTC. It yields the protein CSVEDRRNSYNEQFF. The chain has TRBV29-1 and TRBJ2-1; unclear D gene. The CDR3 runs to 15 residues. Germline CDR1 reads SQVTM; CDR2 reads ANQGSEA. Trimming took off 0 bases at V and 0 bases at J, with 9 bases between the two ends.

The sample holds a few counts of this clonotype. V gene TRBV19 combines with J gene TRBJ2-4; D tentatively reads TRBD1 or TRBD2 (6 bases each). V lost 3 bases and J lost 9, with 12 bases in between. Germline CDR1 is LNHDA and CDR2 is SQIVND (reference sequence). The CDR3 has 13 amino acids. In nucleotides, the CDR3 is TGTGCCAGTAGTATGATGGGGGGCAGCATTCAGTACTTC. Its translation: CASSMMGGSIQYF.

The V and J genes are TRBV7-9 and TRBJ1-1; 8 positions match TRBD1. J lost 0 bases, V lost 5 bases, and 5 bases had no gene match. Germline V gives CDR1 SEHNR, CDR2 FQNEAQ (reference sequence). There are 15 residues in the CDR3. CDR3 amino acids: CASSQRQGMNTEAFF. In DNA, the CDR3 is TGTGCCAGCAGCCAAAGACAGGGGATGAACACTGAAGCTTTCTTT.

This clonotype has a count of ten or more. The chain employs TRBV5-1 and TRBJ1-1; D call uncertain. This CDR3 has 13 residues. Germline CDR1 is SGHRS and CDR2 is YFSETQ. Trimming left V 1 base short and J 4 bases short, with 8 bases between. The CDR3 region is CASSLNPVTEAFF. DNA for the CDR3: TGCGCCAGCAGCTTGAACCCAGTCACTGAAGCTTTCTTT.

This chain joins TRBV11-2 and TRBJ1-5; a possible D gene is TRBD1 (6 bases). The CDR3 has 16 amino acids. Germline V gene data show CDR1 as SGHAT and CDR2 as FQNNGV. V lost 2 bases and J 5 bases, leaving 16 bases between the germline ends. The CDR3 DNA sequence: TGTGCCAGCAGCTTAAAGACAGAGGGGGAAGATCAGCCCCAGCATTTT. Amino acid sequence: CASSLKTEGEDQPQHF. Full variable domain (outside the CDR3, taken from reference TRBV11-2 and TRBJ1-5): EAGVAQSPRYKIIEKRQSVAFWCNPISGHATLYWYQQILGQGPKLLIQFQNNGVVDDSQLPKDRFSAERLKGVDSTLKIQPAKLEDSAVYLCASSLKTEGEDQPQHFGDGTRLSIL.

This clonotype was recorded at least ten times. This rearrangement joins TRBV7-9 to TRBJ2-7; weak D call: TRBD2 (7 bases). Trimming pared 3 bases from V and 0 bases from J, leaving 12 bases between. The CDR3 spans 15 residues. Looked up from germline, CDR1 is SEHNR and CDR2 is FQNEAQ (reference sequence). This chain's CDR3 is CASSFEGGYSYEQYF. Here the CDR3 DNA reads TGTGCCAGCAGCTTTGAGGGGGGGTACTCCTACGAGCAGTACTTC. Supplemented by reference TRBV7-9 and TRBJ2-7, the full variable domain reads DTGVSQNPRHKITKRGQNVTFRCDPISEHNRLYWYRQTLGQGPEFLTYFQNEAQLEKSRLLSDRFSAERPKGSFSTLEIQRTEQGDSAMYLCASSFEGGYSYEQYFGPGTRLTVT.

This clonotype was found many times. J is TRBJ2-3 and V is TRBV5-1; D call uncertain. Trimming took 0 bases from V and 6 from J, leaving 5 bases between them. This CDR3 has 12 amino acids. The V gene's germline CDR1 is SGHRS and CDR2 YFSETQ. CDR3 nucleotides: TGCGCCAGCAGCTTGGGAGGTGATACGCAGTATTTT. Its translation is CASSLGGDTQYF.

In its sample, this clonotype was seen many times. V usage is TRBV20-1 and J usage is TRBJ2-3; 11 bases fit TRBD2. In germline, CDR1 is DFQATT, CDR2 SNEGSKA (reference sequence). The CDR3 is 15 residues long. Unmatched junction bases numbered 9, after V lost 3 bases and J lost 7 bases. The CDR3 here is CSASNLAGGVNTQYF. CDR3 bases: TGCAGTGCTAGCAATCTAGCGGGGGGTGTAAATACGCAGTATTTT.

This clonotype has a handful of counts. The rearrangement joins TRBV9 to TRBJ2-3; the D is unclear. Germline-derived CDR1 and CDR2 are SGDLS and YYNGEE. Trimming removed 0 bases at V and 2 bases at J, with 10 bases between. The CDR3 length is 15 residues. CDR3 region: CASSVEGFHTDTQYF. For the CDR3, the DNA is TGTGCCAGCAGCGTAGAAGGCTTCCACACAGATACGCAGTATTTT. The entire variable domain, with the rest obtained from reference TRBV9 and TRBJ2-3, is as follows: DSGVTQTPKHLITATGQRVTLRCSPRSGDLSVYWYQQSLDQGLQFLIQYYNGEERAKGNILERFSAQQFPDLHSELNLSSLELGDSALYFCASSVEGFHTDTQYFGPGTRLTVL.

Many counts were recorded for this clonotype. CDR3 sequence: CSASSSGGGTDTQYF. In DNA, the CDR3 is TGCAGTGCTTCCTCAAGCGGGGGAGGGACAGATACGCAGTATTTT. This chain joins TRBV20-1 and TRBJ2-3, with 8 bases aligning to TRBD2. The CDR3 is 15 amino acids. The ends lost 5 bases at V and 3 bases at J; junction bases unmatched: 10. The V gene's germline CDR1 is DFQATT and CDR2 SNEGSKA (reference sequence).

This clonotype was observed at least ten times. This chain links TRBV5-4 with TRBJ2-2, with 11 bases fitting TRBD2. This CDR3 has 16 amino acids. V dropped 3 bases and J dropped 1; count of bases not matched to a gene: 2. The germline V gene has CDR1 SGHNT and CDR2 YYREEE (reference sequence). The CDR3 coding sequence is TGTGCCAGCAGCTCTAGCGGGAGGATGAACACCGGGGAGCTGTTTTTT. Protein sequence: CASSSSGRMNTGELFF.

The V gene is TRBV9, the J gene TRBJ2-3; possible D gene TRBD2, 6 bases. Germline V CDR1 and CDR2: SGDLS, YYNGEE. The V gene lost 0 bases and the J gene lost 4 bases, with 12 bases spanning the gap. This CDR3 region has 15 residues. The CDR3 is CASSVVKGGADTQYF. DNA for the CDR3: TGTGCCAGCAGCGTAGTAAAAGGCGGGGCAGATACGCAGTATTTT.

The table lists this clonotype with many counts. The V call is TRBV2, the J call TRBJ2-1; 8 bases line up with TRBD2. This CDR3 has 14 amino acids. V dropped 3 bases and J dropped 5; count of bases not matched to a gene: 3. Germline lookup yields CDR1 SNHLY and CDR2 FYNNEI. CDR3 in DNA: TGTGCCAGCAGTGAGGGGACTAGGAACAATGAGCAGTTCTTC. Translating gives CASSEGTRNNEQFF.

The V call is TRBV12-3 or TRBV12-4, the J call TRBJ2-1; no clear D gene. The CDR3 is made up of 16 amino acids. V lost 3 bases, J lost 0 bases, and 12 bases lay in between. For the CDR3, the DNA is TGTGCCAGCAGTTTTCAGGTGATGGGCTCCTACAATGAGCAGTTCTTC. It is translated as CASSFQVMGSYNEQFF.

The chain employs TRBV6-6 and TRBJ2-4; 7 bases fit TRBD2. Germline CDR1 MNHNY, CDR2 SVGAGI (reference sequence). J gave up 0 bases and V 0 bases, and 5 bases lay outside the gene matches. The CDR3 is 17 residues long. CDR3 sequence reads: CASSYSGGNLAKNIQYF. DNA for the CDR3: TGTGCCAGCAGTTACTCGGGAGGGAACCTAGCCAAAAACATTCAGTACTTC.

This clonotype was detected many times. The V call is TRBV20-1, the J call TRBJ2-3; no firm D call. This CDR3 contains 13 residues. V was trimmed by 2 bases and J by 2 bases, leaving 8 bases between them. Germline CDR1 reads DFQATT; CDR2 reads SNEGSKA (reference sequence). CDR3 amino acids: CSARPESTDTQYF. For the CDR3, the DNA is TGCAGTGCTAGACCGGAATCCACAGATACGCAGTATTTT.

V usage is TRBV30 and J usage is TRBJ1-1; unclear D gene. Per germline, CDR1 GTSNPN and CDR2 SVGIG (reference sequence). This CDR3 region has 13 residues. V dropped 3 bases and J dropped 5 bases, with 13 bases sitting between them. The CDR3 nucleotides read TGTGCCTGGAGCCACGGAGCGGGAACTGAAGCTTTCTTT. Amino acid sequence: CAWSHGAGTEAFF.

Many counts were recorded for this clonotype. The J gene is TRBJ2-7, the V gene TRBV6-2 or TRBV6-3; 7 bases match TRBD1. Trimming took 6 bases from V and 5 from J; bases not matched to a gene: 13. The CDR3 runs to 15 residues. Germline lookup yields CDR1 MNHEY and CDR2 SVGEGT. CDR3 protein: CASRSRGLRWDEQYF. In DNA form, the CDR3 reads TGTGCCAGCAGAAGTAGGGGGCTTCGTTGGGACGAGCAGTACTTC.

This clonotype was recorded at least ten times. The chain has TRBV5-1 and TRBJ1-1; D is ambiguous. The CDR3 loop spans 14 amino acids. From germline, CDR1 is SGHRS and CDR2 YFSETQ. Trimming removed 0 bases from V and 4 bases from J, with 10 bases in between. CDR3 sequence (DNA): TGCGCCAGCAGCTTGGGTTCCGGGTTCACTGAAGCTTTCTTT. It encodes CASSLGSGFTEAFF.

This clonotype was seen ten or more times. The chain recombines TRBV5-1 with TRBJ1-2; possible D gene TRBD1, 6 bases. V shed 0 bases and J shed 5 bases, with 11 bases lying between them. Germline assignment: CDR1 SGHRS and CDR2 YFSETQ. The CDR3 sequence is 14 residues long. Here the CDR3 reads CASSLEGTTYGYTF. DNA for the CDR3: TGCGCCAGCAGCTTGGAAGGGACAACGTATGGCTACACCTTC.

By share, this clonotype counts as medium-sized (0.01 to 0.1%). The chain is built from TRBV6-1 and TRBJ1-1; D uncertain. Trimming took 1 base from V and 0 from J, leaving 6 bases between them. Germline V gene data show CDR1 as MNHNS and CDR2 as SASEGT. This CDR3 spans 14 amino acids. CDR3 in amino acids: CASSEVGLNTEAFF. The CDR3 DNA follows: TGTGCCAGCAGTGAAGTAGGATTGAACACTGAAGCTTTCTTT.

This clonotype was counted many times. The CDR3 loop reads CASSLAVGQETQYF. The CDR3 bases are TGTGCCAGCAGCTTGGCCGTGGGGCAGGAGACCCAGTACTTC. The V gene is TRBV5-6, the J gene TRBJ2-5; D possibly corresponds to TRBD1 (5 bases). This CDR3 has 14 amino acids. CDR1 is SGHDT, CDR2 YYEEEE, per germline. V shed 0 bases and J shed 5 bases, with 11 bases lying between them.

This clonotype appeared many times. The chain is built from TRBV27 and TRBJ2-3; D remains ambiguous. Germline CDR1 MNHEY, CDR2 SMNVEV (reference sequence). V was shortened by 7 bases and J by 0 bases, with 8 bases between the two germline ends. The CDR3 has 13 amino acids. CDR3 sequence: CASKYISTDTQYF. The CDR3 DNA is TGTGCCAGCAAGTACATTAGCACAGATACGCAGTATTTT.

This clonotype showed up many times. The V gene is TRBV2, the J gene TRBJ1-2, with TRBD1 identical over 7 bases. The germline V gene encodes CDR1 SNHLY and CDR2 FYNNEI. The J segment lost 4 bases and the V segment lost 6 bases, leaving 8 bases of the junction unmatched. This CDR3 spans 14 amino acids. CDR3 DNA sequence: TGTGCCAGCAGGAACAGGGGAGTGATCTATGGCTACACCTTC. It encodes CASRNRGVIYGYTF.

Many counts were recorded for this clonotype. The chain joins TRBV9 to TRBJ2-2; D call uncertain. Germline V CDR1 and CDR2: SGDLS, YYNGEE. V was shortened by 0 bases and J by 1 base, with 7 bases between the two germline ends. This CDR3 spans 15 amino acids. The CDR3 region is CASSVAHRNTGELFF. DNA of the CDR3: TGTGCCAGCAGCGTAGCCCACAGGAACACCGGGGAGCTGTTTTTT. Looking up the rest from reference TRBV9 and TRBJ2-2 gives the full variable domain: DSGVTQTPKHLITATGQRVTLRCSPRSGDLSVYWYQQSLDQGLQFLIQYYNGEERAKGNILERFSAQQFPDLHSELNLSSLELGDSALYFCASSVAHRNTGELFFGEGSRLTVL.

This clonotype came up many times. For the CDR3, the DNA is TGTGCCAGCAGCCAAGATCGCAGGGAGGGAGAGACCCAGTACTTC. Amino acid sequence: CASSQDRREGETQYF. The rearrangement links TRBV4-2 to TRBJ2-5; 7 positions agree with TRBD2. Trimming at V came to 0 bases and at J to 4 bases, leaving 5 bases not matched to a gene. The V gene's germline CDR1 is LGHNA and CDR2 YNFKEQ. The CDR3 covers 15 residues.

The table lists this clonotype with many counts. The gene calls are TRBV5-1 and TRBJ2-6; D remains unclear. Deletions cut 4 bases from V and 0 bases from J, with 14 bases between. This CDR3 has 17 residues. Germline lookup yields CDR1 SGHRS and CDR2 YFSETQ. CDR3: CASSPTSPHSGANVLTF. CDR3 bases: TGCGCCAGCAGCCCGACAAGCCCGCACTCTGGGGCCAACGTCCTGACTTTC.

This clonotype was seen many times. The gene calls are TRBV7-9 and TRBJ2-2; D call uncertain. This CDR3 spans 14 amino acids. Trimming removed 5 bases at V and 3 bases at J, with 10 bases between. CDR1 is SEHNR, CDR2 FQNEAQ, per germline (reference sequence). Here the CDR3 DNA reads TGTGCCAGCAGCCTCCTACAGTACACCGGGGAGCTGTTTTTT. This gives the protein CASSLLQYTGELFF.

This clonotype was recorded at least ten times. The rearrangement links TRBV5-1 to TRBJ1-6; D unresolved. Trimming pared 0 bases from V and 9 bases from J, leaving 10 bases between. The CDR3 loop spans 14 amino acids. CDR1 and CDR2 from the germline V gene are SGHRS and YFSETQ. CDR3 in amino acids: CASSLGGSGSPLHF. The CDR3 coding sequence is TGCGCCAGCAGCTTGGGAGGGTCGGGTTCACCCCTCCACTTT. Full variable domain (outside the CDR3, taken from reference TRBV5-1 and TRBJ1-6): KAGVTQTPRYLIKTRGQQVTLSCSPISGHRSVSWYQQTPGQGLQFLFEYFSETQRNKGNFPGRFSGRQFSNSRSEMNVSTLELGDSALYLCASSLGGSGSPLHFGNGTRLTVT.

The sample holds many counts of this clonotype. This chain links TRBV30 with TRBJ2-3; D perhaps matches TRBD1 (5 bases). Deletions cut 0 bases from V and 4 bases from J, with 11 bases between. CDR3 length: 14 amino acids. CDR1 is GTSNPN, CDR2 SVGIG, per germline (reference sequence). Written as DNA, the CDR3 is TGTGCCTGGAGTGTAATGCTAGGGGCAGATACGCAGTATTTT. This translates into CAWSVMLGADTQYF.

The chain joins TRBV24-1 to TRBJ2-3; perhaps TRBD2 as D (6 bases). Germline CDR1 reads KGHDR; CDR2 reads SFDVKD. CDR3 size: 16 residues. V was pared by 6 bases and J by 0 bases, with 15 bases between. CDR3 in DNA: TGTGCCACCAGTCAGGGACTCGAAATAAGCACAGATACGCAGTATTTT. Translated: CATSQGLEISTDTQYF.

This clonotype has a handful of counts. CDR3 region: CSVVTRWDTEAFF. CDR3 sequence (DNA): TGCAGCGTTGTAACCAGGTGGGACACTGAAGCTTTCTTT. V and J are TRBV29-1 and TRBJ1-1; D remains ambiguous. Germline V gene sequence: CDR1 SQVTM, CDR2 ANQGSEA. Between the trimmed V and J ends, which lost 4 bases and 3 bases, there was a span of 12 bases. This CDR3 region has 13 residues.